This TCR beta chain stems from a study of shared clonotypes between healthy human individuals. Profiled with immunoSEQ multiplex PCR; TCRdb holds only in-frame clones, not every one. Of 150,000 to 200,000 clones listed, 60% to 75% are singletons. The CDR3 is made up of 16 amino acids. The junction had 15 bases not matched to a gene; V was cut back by 4 bases and J by 8 bases. CDR1 SGHRS and CDR2 YFSETQ come from the germline V gene. The receptor comes from a young man in good health. The sequencing sample was made of memory CD4+ T cells sorted from blood. Noted subset: CD45RA-negative fraction. The J gene is TRBJ2-1, the V gene TRBV5-1; 7 nucleotides align to TRBD2. The CDR3 loop reads CASSLQEAGFLDEQFF. CDR3 DNA sequence: TGCGCCAGCAGCCTCCAAGAAGCGGGATTTTTAGATGAGCAGTTCTTC.